A single sample is the source of the 10 T cell receptor beta chains below, sequenced in a study of T cells after yellow fever vaccination. TCRdb ran MiXCR on the 5' RACE reads and lists one entry per CDR3 protein. The sample contains about 630,000 distinct CDR3 sequences, approximately 13% of which appear only once. Here the sequenced sample was PBMCs, taken on the day of the yellow fever booster vaccination. The receptor source for this set is a man aged 25 to 40 who received the YFV17D yellow fever vaccine.

This clonotype was seen repeatedly, ten times or more. The chain carries TRBV5-1 and TRBJ2-7; no firm D call. Trimming removed 0 bases at V and 5 bases at J, with 9 bases between. Per germline, CDR1 SGHRS and CDR2 YFSETQ. This CDR3 has 13 amino acids. Written as DNA, the CDR3 is TGCGCCAGCAGCTTGGCCACAAAACACGAGCAGTACTTC. Encoded protein: CASSLATKHEQYF. The full variable domain, its missing parts supplied by reference TRBV5-1 and TRBJ2-7, is KAGVTQTPRYLIKTRGQQVTLSCSPISGHRSVSWYQQTPGQGLQFLFEYFSETQRNKGNFPGRFSGRQFSNSRSEMNVSTLELGDSALYLCASSLATKHEQYFGPGTRLTVT.

The sample holds a few counts of this clonotype. The chain recombines TRBV6-5 with TRBJ1-3; D ambiguous. The germline V gene encodes CDR1 MNHEY and CDR2 SVGAGI. The CDR3 has 12 amino acids. Trimming pared 7 bases from V and 0 bases from J, leaving 4 bases between. The CDR3 DNA reads as TGTGCCAGCACGTCCTCTGGAAACACCATATATTTT. Its protein is CASTSSGNTIYF.

This clonotype has more than one count but fewer than ten. The chain has TRBV29-1 and TRBJ2-7; 9 bases match TRBD1. CDR3 length: 14 residues. V dropped 4 bases and J dropped 3; count of bases not matched to a gene: 7. Germline-derived CDR1 and CDR2 are SQVTM and ANQGSEA. CDR3: CSVVDRGGGYEQYF. The CDR3 bases are TGCAGCGTTGTGGACAGGGGCGGCGGCTACGAGCAGTACTTC.

The CDR3 nucleotides are TGCGCCAGCAGCGGTAGGACTAGCGGGGGATTTTACTTC. It specifies CASSGRTSGGFYF. V usage is TRBV5-1 and J usage is TRBJ2-7; 13 bases fit TRBD2. The CDR3 loop spans 13 amino acids. Trimming cost V 4 bases and J 13 bases; bases outside gene matches: 8. Germline V gives CDR1 SGHRS, CDR2 YFSETQ.

This clonotype was seen a handful of times. The gene calls are TRBV9 and TRBJ2-1, with D possibly being TRBD1 (5 bases). V was trimmed by 3 bases and J by 8 bases, leaving 15 bases between them. CDR3 length: 14 residues. Germline V CDR1 and CDR2: SGDLS, YYNGEE. CDR3 DNA sequence: TGTGCCAGCAGCGACAGACAGTTCATTGATGAGCAGTTCTTC. It specifies CASSDRQFIDEQFF.

This clonotype showed up just a few times. The chain combines TRBV7-8 with TRBJ1-6; maybe TRBD1 (6 bases). Germline V gene lookup returns CDR1 SGHVS and CDR2 FQNEAQ. Trimming left V 4 bases short and J 4 bases short, with 8 bases between. There are 14 residues in the CDR3. CDR3 loop: CASSSRGYNSPLHF. DNA of the CDR3: TGTGCCAGCAGCTCCAGGGGTTATAATTCACCCCTCCACTTT. The variable domain in full, completed from reference TRBV7-8 and TRBJ1-6, reads GAGVSQSPRYKVAKRGQDVALRCDPISGHVSLFWYQQALGQGPEFLTYFQNEAQLDKSGLPSDRFFAERPEGSVSTLKIQRTQQEDSAVYLCASSSRGYNSPLHFGNGTRLTVT.

The V and J genes are TRBV5-1 and TRBJ1-1, with D unresolved. The V gene lost 1 base and the J gene lost 4 bases, with 11 bases spanning the gap. This CDR3 is built from 14 residues. CDR1 is SGHRS, CDR2 YFSETQ, per germline. CDR3 coding DNA: TGCGCCAGCAGCTTGTTGGCGGTCGGCACTGAAGCTTTCTTT. Its translation is CASSLLAVGTEAFF.

V gene TRBV7-9 combines with J gene TRBJ2-7; possibly TRBD1 for D (7 bases). The V end lost 5 bases, the J end lost 0 bases, and 14 bases lay between the germline ends. The germline CDR1 and CDR2 sequences are SEHNR and FQNEAQ (reference sequence). The CDR3 has 15 amino acids. In DNA form, the CDR3 reads TGTGCCAGCAGCGACCCAGGGGGGAGCTCCTACGAGCAGTACTTC. This codes for CASSDPGGSSYEQYF.

A word on this clonotype: A junction boundary mismatches the germline segment, possibly from a read error. CDR3 loop: CASSLVDGQHF. The CDR3, as DNA: TGTGCCAGCAGCTTAGTGGATGGACAGCACTTC. The chain uses TRBV7-9 and TRBJ1-2, with a weak D call TRBD1 (6 bases). The germline V gene encodes CDR1 SEHNR and CDR2 FQNEAQ (reference sequence). The CDR3 contains 11 residues.

The sample holds a few counts of this clonotype. The chain uses TRBV5-1 and TRBJ2-7, with unresolved D. This CDR3 spans 14 amino acids. Trimming took off 1 base at V and 0 bases at J, with 8 bases between the two ends. The V gene's germline CDR1 is SGHRS and CDR2 YFSETQ. Written as DNA, the CDR3 is TGCGCCAGCAGCTTGACCTGGAGCTCCTACGAGCAGTACTTC. As protein: CASSLTWSSYEQYF.